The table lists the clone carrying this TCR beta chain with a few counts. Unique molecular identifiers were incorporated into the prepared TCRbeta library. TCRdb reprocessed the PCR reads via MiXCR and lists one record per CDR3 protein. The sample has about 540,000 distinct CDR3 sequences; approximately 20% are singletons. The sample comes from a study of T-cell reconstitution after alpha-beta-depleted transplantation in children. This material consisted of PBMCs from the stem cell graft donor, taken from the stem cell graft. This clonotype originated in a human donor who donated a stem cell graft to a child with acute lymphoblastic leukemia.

CDR3 loop: CASSLPEGQGDYEQYF. Here the CDR3 DNA reads TGTGCCAGCAGTTTACCGGAAGGACAGGGGGACTACGAGCAGTACTTC. The J gene is TRBJ2-7, the V gene TRBV12-3 or TRBV12-4; 10 bases agree with TRBD1. With 2 bases clipped from V and 3 bases from J, the junction kept 7 bases outside the gene matches. This CDR3 is 16 amino acids long.